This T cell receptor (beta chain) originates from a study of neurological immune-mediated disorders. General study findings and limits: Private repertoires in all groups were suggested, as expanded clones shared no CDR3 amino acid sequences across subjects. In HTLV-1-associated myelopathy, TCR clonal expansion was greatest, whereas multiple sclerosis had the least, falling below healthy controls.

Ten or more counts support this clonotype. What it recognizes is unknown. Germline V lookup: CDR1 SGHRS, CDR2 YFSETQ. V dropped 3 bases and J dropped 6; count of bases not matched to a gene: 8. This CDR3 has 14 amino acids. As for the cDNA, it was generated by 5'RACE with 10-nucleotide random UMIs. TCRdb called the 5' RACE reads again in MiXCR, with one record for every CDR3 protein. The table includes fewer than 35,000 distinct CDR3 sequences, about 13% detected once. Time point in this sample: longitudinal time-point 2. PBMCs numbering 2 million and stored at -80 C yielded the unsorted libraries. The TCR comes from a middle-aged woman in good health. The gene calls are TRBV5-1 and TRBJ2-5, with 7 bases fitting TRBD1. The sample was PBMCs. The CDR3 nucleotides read TGCGCCAGCAGCTCGGGGACAGACCTACAGACCCAGTACTTC. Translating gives CASSSGTDLQTQYF.